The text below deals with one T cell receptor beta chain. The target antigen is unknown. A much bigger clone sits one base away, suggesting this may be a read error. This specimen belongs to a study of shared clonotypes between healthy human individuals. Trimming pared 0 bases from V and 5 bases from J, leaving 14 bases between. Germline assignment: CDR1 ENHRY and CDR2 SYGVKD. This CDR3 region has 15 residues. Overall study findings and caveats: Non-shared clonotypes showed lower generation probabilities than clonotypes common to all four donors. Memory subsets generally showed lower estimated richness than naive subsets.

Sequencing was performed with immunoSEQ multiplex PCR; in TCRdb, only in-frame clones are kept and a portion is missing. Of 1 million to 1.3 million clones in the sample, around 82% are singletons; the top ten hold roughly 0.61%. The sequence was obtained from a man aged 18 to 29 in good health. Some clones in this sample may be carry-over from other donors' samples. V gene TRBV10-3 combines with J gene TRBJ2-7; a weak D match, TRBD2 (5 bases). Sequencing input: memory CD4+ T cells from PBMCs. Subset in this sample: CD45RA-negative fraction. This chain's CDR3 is CAISESELGSHEQYF. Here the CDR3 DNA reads TGTGCCATCAGTGAGTCGGAGCTGGGGAGCCACGAGCAGTACTTC.